The subject of this entry is one T cell receptor beta chain. Its specificity is not known. V lost 6 bases to trimming and J lost 7 bases, with 15 bases between them. The V gene's germline CDR1 is ENHRY and CDR2 SYGVKD. The CDR3 length is 14 residues. Only in-frame clones appear in the TCRdb table, and some are missing; sequencing was by immunoSEQ multiplex PCR. The table has about 48,000 clones, approximately 78% seen once. This sample was included in a study of OX40 agonist ivuxolimab in advanced cancers. Study-level findings and limits: Expanded clones were, on average, more numerous in CD8+ T cells than in CD4+. Some patients without response likewise showed low normalized clonal expansion.

Material: CD4+ or CD8+ T cells sorted from blood, obtained in a trial of the OX40 agonist ivuxolimab. The chain has TRBV10-3 and TRBJ1-4, with unresolved D. This receptor was obtained from an adult with an advanced solid tumor such as melanoma, head and neck, liver or kidney cancer. The CDR3 DNA follows: TGTGCCATCAGATCAGGTGATCAAGGTGAAAAACTGTTTTTT. Amino acid sequence: CAIRSGDQGEKLFF.